The rows below give T cell receptor beta chains drawn from one sample of a study of identical twins. MiXCR was run by TCRdb on the 5' RACE reads, yielding one entry per CDR3 protein. The table records hundreds of thousands of distinct CDR3 sequences, roughly 18% of them present only once. The same specimen was also included in a second study, on T cells expressing NK-cell markers.

Specimen: PBMCs. The receptors shown here come from a woman aged 18-29 years in good health. CDR3s leave out the opening cysteine and the closing phenylalanine or tryptophan. The D gene is left open where the match is weak.

J,D,V,CDR3
TRBJ1-1,TRBD1,TRBV29-1,SASKDRVSEAF
TRBJ2-1,TRBD2,TRBV7-2,ASSLYRTSGSYNEQF
TRBJ2-7,TRBD1,TRBV20-1,SASSSGNRGEQY
TRBJ2-4,NA,TRBV10-1,ASMGLNIQY
TRBJ2-2,NA,TRBV30,AWVRDRANTGELF
TRBJ2-2,TRBD1,TRBV6-5,ASSYSGTGAAGELF
TRBJ1-6,TRBD1,TRBV10-3,AIGGGGNSPLH
TRBJ1-1,TRBD1,TRBV25-1,ASGQGGTEAF
TRBJ2-2,NA,TRBV9,ASSSSPLVTGELF
TRBJ2-7,TRBD2,TRBV20-1,SVKSGTRNYEQY
TRBJ2-5,NA,TRBV20-1,SARGPGETQY
TRBJ2-1,TRBD2,TRBV20-1,SAYVGLAGGEQF
TRBJ2-5,NA,TRBV7-8,ASSPTTGAETQY
TRBJ1-5,NA,TRBV6-1,ASRPGLYQPQH
TRBJ1-1,NA,TRBV12-3/TRBV12-4,ASSGKRHHTEAF
TRBJ2-3,NA,TRBV4-3,ASSQHPTDTQY
TRBJ2-5,TRBD1,TRBV12-3/TRBV12-4,ASSGTGGRETQY
TRBJ2-5,NA,TRBV6-5,ASSYLGTQY
TRBJ2-3,TRBD2,TRBV4-1,ASSRGAGTSTDTQY
TRBJ2-1,NA,TRBV5-1,ASSLAPRSAGNEQF
TRBJ2-5,TRBD2,TRBV12-3/TRBV12-4,ASSLRGGLAETQY
TRBJ2-3,NA,TRBV6-1,ASSPSKGRDTQY
TRBJ2-1,TRBD2,TRBV10-2,AIRSGGYNEQF
TRBJ2-1,NA,TRBV7-2,ASSLAAYSYNEQF
TRBJ2-1,NA,TRBV4-3,ASSQANLGSGAYEQF
TRBJ2-1,NA,TRBV5-1,ASSGWGVYNEQF
TRBJ2-1,NA,TRBV24-1,ATSDVRSGNEQF
TRBJ2-4,TRBD1,TRBV5-1,ASSSRQGASDIQY
TRBJ2-1,NA,TRBV5-1,ASSLEGVITEQF
TRBJ2-1,TRBD1,TRBV10-2,ASPPGQGSYDEQF
TRBJ2-1,NA,TRBV12-3/TRBV12-4,ASSQTSLYNEQF
TRBJ2-2,NA,TRBV5-1,ASSLVQASNTGELF
TRBJ2-7,TRBD2,TRBV15,ATSPGLVSYEQY
TRBJ2-1,TRBD2,TRBV14,ASSQTGGSLLVNEQF
TRBJ2-3,NA,TRBV20-1,SARSSGTDTQY
TRBJ2-3,TRBD2,TRBV5-1,ASSIRTSGSTDTQY
TRBJ1-1,NA,TRBV5-1,ASGWQGGTEAF
TRBJ2-5,NA,TRBV20-1,SASKQEETQY
TRBJ2-7,NA,TRBV25-1,ASRKTVTYEQY
TRBJ2-2,NA,TRBV3-1,ASSQVWRWGQTRTGELF
TRBJ2-3,TRBD1,TRBV29-1,SASGQGASTDTQY
TRBJ2-3,TRBD2,TRBV12-3/TRBV12-4,ASSFGGGDTDTQY
TRBJ2-1,NA,TRBV12-3/TRBV12-4,ASRGGEARNNEQF
TRBJ1-4,TRBD1,TRBV5-5,ASSKRQGTLSREKLF
TRBJ2-1,TRBD1,TRBV27,ASSFVRGPYNEQF
TRBJ2-3,NA,TRBV29-1,SVIQGADTQY
TRBJ2-5,NA,TRBV30,AWITDGGETQY
TRBJ1-5,NA,TRBV7-9,ASSLKGDQPQH
TRBJ2-3,TRBD2,TRBV20-1,SARDGTTGTDTQY
TRBJ2-1,NA,TRBV12-3/TRBV12-4,ASSGGLANEQF
TRBJ2-1,NA,TRBV11-2,ASFRLPANNEQF
TRBJ2-1,TRBD2,TRBV9,ASSVGAGAPNEQF